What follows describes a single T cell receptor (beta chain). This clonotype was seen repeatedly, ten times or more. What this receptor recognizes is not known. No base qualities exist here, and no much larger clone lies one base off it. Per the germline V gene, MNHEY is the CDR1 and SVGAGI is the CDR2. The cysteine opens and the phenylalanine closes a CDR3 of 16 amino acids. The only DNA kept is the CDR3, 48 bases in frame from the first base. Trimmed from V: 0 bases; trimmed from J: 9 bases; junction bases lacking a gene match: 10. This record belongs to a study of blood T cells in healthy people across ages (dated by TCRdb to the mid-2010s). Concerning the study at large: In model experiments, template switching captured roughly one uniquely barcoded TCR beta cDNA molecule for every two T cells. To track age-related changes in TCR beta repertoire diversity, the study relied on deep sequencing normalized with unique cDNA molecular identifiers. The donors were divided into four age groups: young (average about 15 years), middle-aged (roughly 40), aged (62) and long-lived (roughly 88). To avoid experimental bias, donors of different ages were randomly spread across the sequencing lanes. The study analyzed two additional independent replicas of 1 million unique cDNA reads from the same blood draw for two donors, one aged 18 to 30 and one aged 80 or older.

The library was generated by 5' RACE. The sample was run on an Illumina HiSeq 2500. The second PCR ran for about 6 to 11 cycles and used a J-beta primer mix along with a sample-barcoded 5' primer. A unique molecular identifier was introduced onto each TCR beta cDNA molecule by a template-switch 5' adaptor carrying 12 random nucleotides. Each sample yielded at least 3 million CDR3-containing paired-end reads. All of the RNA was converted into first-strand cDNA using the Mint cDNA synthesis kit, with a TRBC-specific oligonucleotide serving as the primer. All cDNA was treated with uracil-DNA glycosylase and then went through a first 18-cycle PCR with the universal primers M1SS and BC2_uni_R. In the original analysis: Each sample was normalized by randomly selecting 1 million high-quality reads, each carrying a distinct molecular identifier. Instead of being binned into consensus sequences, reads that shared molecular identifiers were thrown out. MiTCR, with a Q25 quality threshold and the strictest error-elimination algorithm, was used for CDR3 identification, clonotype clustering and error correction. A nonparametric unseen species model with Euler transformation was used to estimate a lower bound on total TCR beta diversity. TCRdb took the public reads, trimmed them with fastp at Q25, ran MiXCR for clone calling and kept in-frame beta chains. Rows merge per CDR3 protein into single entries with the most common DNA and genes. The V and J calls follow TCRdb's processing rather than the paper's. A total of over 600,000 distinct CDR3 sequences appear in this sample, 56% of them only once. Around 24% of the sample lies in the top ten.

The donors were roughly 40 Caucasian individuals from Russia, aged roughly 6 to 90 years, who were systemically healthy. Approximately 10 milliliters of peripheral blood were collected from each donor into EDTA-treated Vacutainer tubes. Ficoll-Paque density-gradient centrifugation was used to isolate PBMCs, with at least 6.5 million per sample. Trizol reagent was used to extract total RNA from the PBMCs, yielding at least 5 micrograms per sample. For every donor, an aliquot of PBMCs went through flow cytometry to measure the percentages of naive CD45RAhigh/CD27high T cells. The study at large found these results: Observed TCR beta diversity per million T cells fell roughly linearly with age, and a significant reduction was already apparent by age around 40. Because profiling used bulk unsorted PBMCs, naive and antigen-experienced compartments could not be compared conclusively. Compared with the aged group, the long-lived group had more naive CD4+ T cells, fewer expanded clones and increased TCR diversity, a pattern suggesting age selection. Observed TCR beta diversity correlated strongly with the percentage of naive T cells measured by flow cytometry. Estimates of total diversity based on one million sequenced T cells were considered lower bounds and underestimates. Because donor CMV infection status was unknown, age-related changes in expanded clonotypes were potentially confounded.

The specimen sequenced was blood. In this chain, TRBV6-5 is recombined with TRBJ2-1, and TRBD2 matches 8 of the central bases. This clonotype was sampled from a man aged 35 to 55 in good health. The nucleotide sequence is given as TGTGCCAGCAGTTACTCGCCTCCGGGAGGGCCGGGTGAGCAGTTCTTC. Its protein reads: CASSYSPPGGPGEQFF.